Listed here is a single T cell receptor beta chain. Its cognate antigen is unknown. Data came from immunoSEQ multiplex PCR; TCRdb stores just in-frame clones and leaves some out. The repertoire has 84,000 or so clones, around nine tenths of them found once; the top ten carry roughly 7.3%. The entry originates in a study of graft-versus-host responses after intestinal transplantation. The V gene end was trimmed by 1 base and the J gene end by 12 bases; junction bases not matched to a gene: 17. The CDR3 runs to 16 residues. Germline CDR1 is SEHNR and CDR2 is FQNEAQ (reference sequence). This clonotype was sampled from a human donor who was the organ donor for an intestinal transplant. Sequencing was performed on unstimulated CD8+ T cells sorted from spleen or lymph node cells, taken before transplant. The chain recombines TRBV7-9 with TRBJ1-2, with 7 bases that match TRBD1. The CDR3 nucleotides read TGTGCCAGCAGCTTAGGAAGTACAGGGGTACATGGCCTCCACACCTTC. Translated, it gives CASSLGSTGVHGLHTF.